Listed below are T cell receptor beta chains from one sample, sequenced in a study of shared clonotypes between healthy human individuals. Some clones are missing from TCRdb's copy, which holds only in-frame ones; the method was immunoSEQ multiplex PCR. Among roughly 2 million clones listed, 90% to 97% were seen once. The sample was naive CD4+ T cells sorted from blood. These receptors all come from a young man in good health. Each CDR3 is given with its conserved first and last residue. A D gene is named only where the DNA matches it firmly. Clone size appears in some rows only: once, few, many, or a class for an expanded clone.

v_call	d_call	j_call	clone_size	cdr3_nt	cdr3_aa
TRBV4-1	NA	TRBJ1-4	NA	TGCGCCAGCAGCCCCACGGGACACCTCGTACCTAATGAAAAACTGTTTTTT	CASSPTGHLVPNEKLFF
TRBV7-3	TRBD1	TRBJ2-3	NA	TGTGCCAGCAGCCCCGTCCGACAGGGGGCGATGGATACGCAGTATTTT	CASSPVRQGAMDTQYF
TRBV4-1	TRBD2	TRBJ2-3	NA	TGCGCCAGCAGTACTAGCGGGGGGGGAGATACGCAGTATTTT	CASSTSGGGDTQYF
TRBV18	NA	TRBJ2-7	NA	TGTGCCAGCTCACCTCCGGGACATCAGTACGAGCAGTACTTC	CASSPPGHQYEQYF
TRBV10-1	NA	TRBJ1-5	NA	TGCGCCAGCAGTGAGTCGATCGGTCAGCCCCAGCATTTT	CASSESIGQPQHF
TRBV4-1	TRBD1	TRBJ1-5	NA	TGCGCCAGCAGCCACCGACAGGGGGATCAGCCCCAGCATTTT	CASSHRQGDQPQHF
TRBV6-1	NA	TRBJ2-1	NA	TGTGCCAGCAGTGAGCCGGACAGCTTCTACAATGAGCAGTTCTTC	CASSEPDSFYNEQFF
TRBV19	NA	TRBJ2-7	NA	TGTGCCAGTAGTCGCCAGGGTCCCTCCTCCTACGAGCAGTACTTC	CASSRQGPSSYEQYF
TRBV19	NA	TRBJ1-4	few	TGTGCCAGTAGTTTGGCAGGGGATAATGAAAAACTGTTTTTT	CASSLAGDNEKLFF
TRBV18	NA	TRBJ2-7	NA	TGTGCCAGCTCACCGGTTCCGAGCTCCTACGAGCAGTACTTC	CASSPVPSSYEQYF
TRBV4-2	NA	TRBJ1-5	NA	TGTGCCAGCAGCCAAGATGCGGGGGCGCCCCAGCATTTT	CASSQDAGAPQHF
TRBV5-6	NA	TRBJ2-7	NA	TGTGCCAGCAGCTTGGGCGGGAACTACGAGCAGTACTTC	CASSLGGNYEQYF
TRBV9	NA	TRBJ2-3	NA	TGTGCCAGCAGCGTAGGGTGGGGGCCAGATACGCAGTATTTT	CASSVGWGPDTQYF
TRBV6-6	NA	TRBJ2-7	NA	TGTGCCAGCAGTTCACGTGGGACCCCCTCCGAGCAGTACTTC	CASSSRGTPSEQYF
TRBV11-2	NA	TRBJ2-3	NA	TGTGCCAGCAGCTTCGGACAGCACACAGATACGCAGTATTTT	CASSFGQHTDTQYF
TRBV5-5	NA	TRBJ2-2	NA	TGTGCCAGCAGCTTCAATGGGGCCACCGGGGAGCTGTTTTTT	CASSFNGATGELFF
TRBV9	TRBD2	TRBJ2-3	NA	TGTGCCAGCAGCCCGGGGGTAGCGGGGACAGATACGCAGTATTTT	CASSPGVAGTDTQYF
TRBV5-1	NA	TRBJ2-2	NA	TGCGCCAGCAGCTTTCCCTCGGGCACCGGGGAGCTGTTTTTT	CASSFPSGTGELFF
TRBV5-1	NA	TRBJ1-5	NA	TGCGCCAGCAGCTTGGAGGACTCCAATCAGCCCCAGCATTTT	CASSLEDSNQPQHF
TRBV10-1	TRBD2	TRBJ2-5	NA	TGCGCCAGCAGTCGGGGGGTCGGGGAGACCCAGTACTTC	CASSRGVGETQYF
TRBV5-1	TRBD1	TRBJ2-2	NA	TGCGCCAGCAGCATGGGACAGTCGGACACCGGGGAGCTGTTTTTT	CASSMGQSDTGELFF
TRBV5-1	TRBD2	TRBJ2-7	once	TGCGCCAGCAGCTTGGAACCGACGACTAGCTCCGAGCAGTACTTC	CASSLEPTTSSEQYF
TRBV9	NA	TRBJ2-2	NA	TGTGCCAGCAGCCCAGGGTTGAACACCGGGGAGCTGTTTTTT	CASSPGLNTGELFF
TRBV30	NA	TRBJ1-2	NA	TGTGCCTGGAGTACAGGGTCCTATGGCTACACCTTC	CAWSTGSYGYTF
TRBV6-6	NA	TRBJ2-3	NA	TGTGCCAGCAGTGCCCTGCGAGATACGCAGTATTTT	CASSALRDTQYF
TRBV6-9	NA	TRBJ2-7	NA	TGTGCCAGCTACAACTACGAGCAGTACTTC	CASYNYEQYF
TRBV30	NA	TRBJ1-5	NA	TGTGCCTGGAGGGAAACAGGGTTGAGCAATCAGCCCCAGCATTTT	CAWRETGLSNQPQHF
TRBV7-2	TRBD2	TRBJ2-7	NA	TGTGCCAGCAGCTCCAGCGGGGCTATTACCTACGAGCAGTACTTC	CASSSSGAITYEQYF
TRBV11-3	NA	TRBJ2-2	NA	TGTGCCTCACGGGGGGCGCCCACCGGGGAGCTGTTTTTT	CASRGAPTGELFF
TRBV10-1	TRBD1	TRBJ2-5	NA	TGCGCCAGCAGTGAGGCCCCAGGGGGCGTGGAGACCCAGTACTTC	CASSEAPGGVETQYF
TRBV6-5	TRBD1	TRBJ1-2	NA	TGTGCCAGCAGTATGGGACAGTATGGCTACACCTTC	CASSMGQYGYTF
TRBV9	NA	TRBJ2-3	NA	TGTGCCAGCAGCGTAGCTACGGCGAGCACAGATACGCAGTATTTT	CASSVATASTDTQYF
TRBV11-2	NA	TRBJ2-7	NA	TGTGCCAGCAGCTTCGAACCGGCATACGAGCAGTACTTC	CASSFEPAYEQYF
TRBV5-4	NA	TRBJ2-2	NA	TGTGCCAGCAGCCGGGACATGAGGGAGCTGTTTTTT	CASSRDMRELFF
TRBV4-3	NA	TRBJ1-3	NA	TGCGCCAGCAGCCAAGAGTTGCAGGGTGAGGTGGTTGGAAACACCATATATTTT	CASSQELQGEVVGNTIYF
TRBV5-1	NA	TRBJ2-1	NA	TGCGCCAGCAGCTTGACGAGGGTAAGCAATGAGCAGTTCTTC	CASSLTRVSNEQFF
TRBV10-3	NA	TRBJ1-1	NA	TGTGCCATCAGTGAGGCAGGGCAGGGCCGCACTGAAGCTTTCTTT	CAISEAGQGRTEAFF
TRBV14	NA	TRBJ2-2	NA	TGTGCCAGCAGCCAATTTCGCAGTTCCGGGGAGCTGTTTTTT	CASSQFRSSGELFF
TRBV19	NA	TRBJ2-6	NA	TGTGCCAGTGGTGCGCCCTCTGGGGCCAACGTCCTGACTTTC	CASGAPSGANVLTF
TRBV5-6	NA	TRBJ1-1	NA	TGTGCCAGCAGCTTGGGGCCGGTCGGAAACACTGAAGCTTTCTTT	CASSLGPVGNTEAFF
TRBV30	NA	TRBJ1-4	NA	TGTGCCTGGAGTGTAAAGCAGGTTAATGAAAAACTGTTTTTT	CAWSVKQVNEKLFF
TRBV11-1	TRBD2	TRBJ2-5	NA	TGTGCCAGCAGCTTAATAGGGACTAGCGGGGGACTCCAAGAGACCCAGTACTTC	CASSLIGTSGGLQETQYF
TRBV18	NA	TRBJ1-3	NA	TGTGCCAGCTCACCTAAGGGCGGAGCGGGCGACGGAAACACCATATATTTT	CASSPKGGAGDGNTIYF
TRBV5-6	NA	TRBJ2-7	NA	TGTGCCAGCAGCTTGTATCCTTTTGAGCAGTACTTC	CASSLYPFEQYF
TRBV11-2	TRBD2	TRBJ2-7	NA	TGTGCCAGCAGCTTAGGACTAGCGGGAGCCTACGAGCAGTACTTC	CASSLGLAGAYEQYF